The 3 T cell receptor beta chains below come from one sample, sequenced in a study of cytomegalovirus exposure and HLA in healthy donors (dated by TCRdb to 2016 to 2017). The protocol used for the library was the immunoSEQ multiplex PCR assay. For the multiplex PCR, a mixture combining 60 forward primers for TCR Vbeta segments and 13 reverse primers for TCR Jbeta segments was used. TCRdb stores this immuneACCESS table with in-frame sequences only. Part of the clones is absent; in the studies checked, under half of the shortfall reflects unresolved V genes, and no reason is known for the rest. This sample's table contains around 190,000 clones. The ten most abundant clones make up around 0.95% of the sample. Sequencing input: PBMCs. The receptor source for this set is a woman under 40 in good health and CMV-seropositive.

The chain is built from TRBV4-1 and TRBJ2-7, with 8 bases that match TRBD2. CDR1 is MGHRA and CDR2 is YSYEKL in the germline V gene. Germline trimming cut 4 bases from V and 5 bases from J; bases unmatched to any gene: 13. The CDR3 extends over 16 amino acids. CDR3 residues: CASSRPTGGPIDEQYF. The CDR3 bases are TGCGCCAGCAGCCGCCCCACGGGAGGGCCTATCGACGAGCAGTACTTC.

Here the CDR3 reads CASTQGFSGNTIYF. The CDR3 bases are TGTGCCAGCACCCAGGGATTCTCTGGAAACACCATATATTTT. This rearrangement joins TRBV6-5 to TRBJ1-3, with D possibly matching TRBD1 (5 bases). The V and J ends lost 7 bases and 0 bases respectively, with 10 bases between them. Per the germline V gene, CDR1 is MNHEY and CDR2 is SVGAGI. CDR3 length equals 14 residues.

The CDR3 is CSVEVRGQGQETQYF. CDR3 nucleotide sequence: TGCAGCGTTGAAGTCCGGGGACAGGGCCAAGAGACCCAGTACTTC. The chain is built from TRBV29-1 and TRBJ2-5; 9 bases are a match to TRBD1. There are 15 residues in the CDR3. The V and J ends lost 1 base and 1 base, in that order; junction bases with no gene match: 4. Germline V gives CDR1 SQVTM, CDR2 ANQGSEA. The full variable domain, rest sourced from reference TRBV29-1 and TRBJ2-5, is SAVISQKPSRDICQRGTSLTIQCQVDSQVTMMFWYRQQPGQSLTLIATANQGSEATYESGFVIDKFPISRPNLTFSTLTVSNMSPEDSSIYLCSVEVRGQGQETQYFGPGTRLLVL.